Listed here are 29 T cell receptor beta chains from one sample, sequenced in a study of OX40 agonist ivuxolimab in advanced cancers. The library relied on the immunoSEQ multiplex PCR assay. TCRdb took this table from immuneACCESS and kept in-frame rearrangements with V and J called. Such tables lack part of the clones; where checked against another copy, unresolved V genes explain under half of the gap, and the rest is unexplained. The sample records around 110,000 clones, less than 95% of which are singletons. Approximately 0.49% of the sample is held by the ten biggest clonotypes. Sequencing used CD4+ or CD8+ T cells sorted from blood, obtained in a trial of the OX40 agonist ivuxolimab. The receptors here all came from an adult with an advanced solid tumor such as melanoma, head and neck, liver or kidney cancer.

The CDR3 nucleotides are TGTGCCAGCAGTCCCATCAGCGGGGGGGCCTACAATGAGCAGTTCTTC. Translating gives CASSPISGGAYNEQFF. The chain has TRBV27 and TRBJ2-1; 10 nucleotides agree with TRBD2. Losses at the gene ends were 5 bases for V and 2 bases for J; bases not matched to a gene: 6. The CDR3 is made up of 16 amino acids. The germline gives CDR1 MNHEY, CDR2 SMNVEV (reference sequence).

The chain couples TRBV7-2 to TRBJ2-1; 8 nucleotides line up with TRBD1. Germline V gene lookup returns CDR1 SGHTA and CDR2 FQGNSA. The ends lost 6 bases at V and 6 bases at J; junction bases unmatched: 7. The CDR3 has 14 amino acids. As DNA, the CDR3 is TGTGCCAGCAGAGAACGGACAGGGACCAATGAGCAGTTCTTC. Amino acid sequence: CASRERTGTNEQFF.

The V and J genes are TRBV25-1 and TRBJ2-2; D is ambiguous. The CDR3 is 17 residues long. Trimming took off 0 bases at V and 2 bases at J, with 13 bases between the two ends. Germline V lookup: CDR1 MGHDK, CDR2 SYGVNS. The CDR3: CASSEYSVRHNTGELFF. The CDR3 nucleotides read TGTGCCAGCAGTGAATACTCCGTGAGACACAACACCGGGGAGCTGTTTTTT.

This clone came up a few times. The V and J genes are TRBV7-2 and TRBJ2-7; D not certain. V shed 0 bases and J shed 6 bases, with 9 bases lying between them. Germline-derived CDR1 and CDR2 are SGHTA and FQGNSA. This CDR3 comprises 13 residues. The CDR3 protein is CASSLAATPEQYF. The CDR3 DNA reads TGTGCCAGCAGCTTAGCGGCAACTCCCGAGCAGTACTTC.

The V and J genes are TRBV7-9 and TRBJ2-1, with D perhaps assigned TRBD1 or TRBD2 (5 bases each). The CDR3 length is 15 residues. Germline V gives CDR1 SEHNR, CDR2 FQNEAQ (reference sequence). V was cut by 3 bases and J by 8 bases, with 17 bases left in between. CDR3 nucleotide sequence: TGTGCCAGCAGCTTTTGGGGGATGGGGTCCGATGAGCAGTTCTTC. Translation: CASSFWGMGSDEQFF.

V and J are TRBV7-2 and TRBJ2-1; perhaps TRBD1 as D (6 bases). The germline CDR1 and CDR2 sequences are SGHTA and FQGNSA. The CDR3 is made up of 15 amino acids. V dropped 3 bases and J dropped 3 bases, with 12 bases sitting between them. This chain's CDR3 is CASSFQGLLYNEQFF. CDR3 in DNA: TGTGCCAGCAGCTTCCAGGGGTTGCTCTACAATGAGCAGTTCTTC.

The V and J genes are TRBV2 and TRBJ1-1; weak D call: TRBD1 (5 bases). The germline V and J ends were trimmed by 6 bases and 6 bases, with 14 bases remaining between them. The CDR3 is made up of 13 amino acids. CDR1 is SNHLY and CDR2 is FYNNEI in the germline V gene. CDR3 loop: CASRGDGIAEAFF. CDR3 DNA: TGTGCCAGCAGGGGGGACGGGATCGCTGAAGCTTTCTTT.

V and J are TRBV7-9 and TRBJ1-5; 7 bases map to TRBD1. The CDR3 has 15 residues. The germline gives CDR1 SEHNR, CDR2 FQNEAQ (reference sequence). J lost 4 bases, V lost 1 base, and 4 bases had no gene match. The chain's CDR3 is CASSLGQQGNQPQHF. The CDR3 nucleotides are TGTGCCAGCAGCTTAGGACAACAGGGGAATCAGCCCCAGCATTTT.

The gene calls are TRBV2 and TRBJ1-2, with no clear D. Germline V lookup: CDR1 SNHLY, CDR2 FYNNEI. CDR3 length equals 12 residues. Trimming pared 2 bases from V and 5 bases from J, leaving 6 bases between. Here the CDR3 DNA reads TGTGCCAGCAGTGAACAGAATTATGGCTACACCTTC. As protein: CASSEQNYGYTF.

This rearrangement joins TRBV7-9 to TRBJ2-2, with D perhaps TRBD1 (6 bases). Looked up from germline, CDR1 is SEHNR and CDR2 is FQNEAQ (reference sequence). This CDR3 is built from 13 residues. Trimming removed 0 bases at V and 7 bases at J, with 6 bases between. CDR3 region: CASSLAGGGELFF. CDR3 DNA: TGTGCCAGCAGCTTAGCAGGGGGCGGGGAGCTGTTTTTT. Based on the CDR3 plus reference TRBV7-9 and TRBJ2-2, the full variable domain is DTGVSQNPRHKITKRGQNVTFRCDPISEHNRLYWYRQTLGQGPEFLTYFQNEAQLEKSRLLSDRFSAERPKGSFSTLEIQRTEQGDSAMYLCASSLAGGGELFFGEGSRLTVL.

The rearrangement joins TRBV4-3 to TRBJ1-6, with D unresolved. Trimming pared 1 base from V and 3 bases from J, leaving 10 bases between. Germline V gives CDR1 LGHNA, CDR2 YSLEER. The CDR3 runs 16 residues. This chain's CDR3 is CASSQGGGIYNSPLHF. Here the CDR3 DNA reads TGCGCCAGCAGCCAAGGAGGCGGGATCTATAATTCACCCCTCCACTTT.

The V and J genes are TRBV7-8 and TRBJ1-5; TRBD1 is a possible D gene (6 bases). Germline lookup yields CDR1 SGHVS and CDR2 FQNEAQ. With 2 bases removed from V and 1 base from J, the gap between germline ends came to 18 bases. This CDR3 is built from 18 residues. CDR3: CASSLRGGAGVSNQPQHF. In DNA, the CDR3 is TGTGCCAGCAGCTTAAGAGGGGGTGCGGGTGTGAGCAATCAGCCCCAGCATTTT.

Only a few counts were recorded for this clone. The V call is TRBV5-6, the J call TRBJ2-3; no firm D call. Trimming took off 2 bases at V and 2 bases at J, with 0 bases between the two ends. Germline CDR1 and CDR2: SGHDT and YYEEEE. The CDR3 has 11 residues. This CDR3 reads CASSFTDTQYF. CDR3 bases: TGTGCCAGCAGCTTCACAGATACGCAGTATTTT.

As concerns this clone: Other DNA sequences within the sample encode an identical CDR3. The J gene is TRBJ1-5, the V gene TRBV18; D is ambiguous. Germline CDR1 and CDR2: KGHSH and LQKENI. Trimming left V 2 bases short and J 1 base short, with 3 bases between. The CDR3 has 13 amino acids. CDR3 protein: CASSPGSNQPQHF. DNA for the CDR3: TGTGCCAGCTCACCAGGGAGCAATCAGCCCCAGCATTTT. Full variable domain (rest looked up from reference TRBV18 and TRBJ1-5): NAGVMQNPRHLVRRRGQEARLRCSPMKGHSHVYWYRQLPEEGLKFMVYLQKENIIDESGMPKERFSAEFPKEGPSILRIQQVVRGDSAAYFCASSPGSNQPQHFGDGTRLSIL.

The CDR3 region is CASSAQLAWLWETQYF. CDR3 bases: TGTGCCAGCAGCGCCCAACTAGCCTGGTTGTGGGAGACCCAGTACTTC. The chain couples TRBV5-6 to TRBJ2-5; maybe TRBD2 (6 bases). CDR3 length: 16 residues. Germline CDR1 is SGHDT and CDR2 is YYEEEE. With 4 bases removed from V and 5 bases from J, the gap between germline ends came to 21 bases.

This clone has only one observation. At one end, the junction sequence differs from germline, possibly due to a read error. Other nucleotide sequences in the sample specify the same CDR3. The chain links TRBV9 to TRBJ1-6; D unresolved. Germline assignment: CDR1 SGDLS and CDR2 YYNGEE. This CDR3 has 19 amino acids. The CDR3 protein is CASSGGNDPLSSYNSPLHF. The CDR3 DNA reads TGTGCCAGCAGCGGTGGAAATGACCCTTTAAGCTCCTATAATTCACCTCTCCACTTT.

This chain connects TRBV7-9 to TRBJ1-5; D gene uncertain. V was shortened by 1 base and J by 7 bases, with 14 bases between the two germline ends. CDR3 length equals 15 residues. Germline V gene lookup returns CDR1 SEHNR and CDR2 FQNEAQ (reference sequence). CDR3 loop: CASSLGYGGGQPQHF. The CDR3 region has the DNA TGTGCCAGCAGCTTAGGGTATGGAGGCGGGCAGCCCCAGCATTTT. The entire variable domain, with the rest obtained from reference TRBV7-9 and TRBJ1-5, is as follows: DTGVSQNPRHKITKRGQNVTFRCDPISEHNRLYWYRQTLGQGPEFLTYFQNEAQLEKSRLLSDRFSAERPKGSFSTLEIQRTEQGDSAMYLCASSLGYGGGQPQHFGDGTRLSIL.

J is TRBJ1-2 and V is TRBV9; D is ambiguous. The CDR3 contains 13 residues. CDR1 and CDR2 from the germline V gene are SGDLS and YYNGEE. Trimming took off 4 bases at V and 5 bases at J, with 12 bases between the two ends. The CDR3 coding sequence is TGTGCCAGCAGCCCTACCGCGGGATATGGCTACACCTTC. Its protein is CASSPTAGYGYTF.

This clone was found once. V and J are TRBV19 and TRBJ2-3; 8 bases fit TRBD1. The CDR3 extends over 17 amino acids. The V gene's germline CDR1 is LNHDA and CDR2 SQIVND (reference sequence). The J segment lost 3 bases and the V segment lost 5 bases, leaving 13 bases of the junction unmatched. The DNA for the CDR3 is TGTGCCAGTAGTCCGGGACAGGCTCGGAAGGGGACAGATACGCAGTATTTT. Encoded protein: CASSPGQARKGTDTQYF.

The CDR3 DNA is TGTGCCAGCAGCACCCGGGGGGGGCCCTCGGGAGGAAACACCATATATTTT. Residues: CASSTRGGPSGGNTIYF. The chain has TRBV9 and TRBJ1-3, with D tentatively TRBD1 (6 bases). Between the trimmed V and J ends, which lost 4 bases and 4 bases, there was a span of 21 bases. The CDR3 runs to 17 residues. Germline loops: CDR1 SGDLS, CDR2 YYNGEE.

Judged by abundance, this clone is medium-sized. The chain carries TRBV5-4 and TRBJ1-2, with TRBD1 matching over 12 bases. V trimming: 4 bases; J trimming: 8 bases; junction bases outside the gene matches: 9. The CDR3 is made up of 15 amino acids. Germline CDR1 SGHNT, CDR2 YYREEE (reference sequence). The CDR3 protein is CASSGDRGPVKGYTF. In DNA form, the CDR3 reads TGTGCCAGCAGCGGGGACAGGGGGCCGGTGAAAGGCTACACCTTC. Filled out from reference TRBV5-4 and TRBJ1-2, the complete variable domain reads ETGVTQSPTHLIKTRGQQVTLRCSSQSGHNTVSWYQQALGQGPQFIFQYYREEENGRGNFPPRFSGLQFPNYSSELNVNALELDDSALYLCASSGDRGPVKGYTFGSGTRLTVV.

This chain joins TRBV6-1 and TRBJ2-7; D tentatively reads TRBD1 or TRBD2 (5 bases each). V was trimmed by 4 bases and J by 5 bases, leaving 21 bases between them. This CDR3 region has 16 residues. Germline CDR1 reads MNHNS; CDR2 reads SASEGT. DNA of the CDR3: TGTGCCAGCAGTGTTATTCCGGGGCCTGGGCTCCACGAGCAGTACTTC. It encodes CASSVIPGPGLHEQYF.

This chain joins TRBV5-4 and TRBJ1-4; the match to TRBD1 covers 9 bases. The CDR3 runs to 13 residues. Germline V CDR1 and CDR2: SGHNT, YYREEE (reference sequence). The ends lost 4 bases at V and 10 bases at J; junction bases unmatched: 5. This CDR3 is CASSEDRGGKLFF. CDR3 sequence (DNA): TGTGCCAGCAGCGAAGACAGGGGGGGAAAACTGTTTTTT.

This rearrangement joins TRBV6-5 to TRBJ1-2; 7 bases align to TRBD1. There are 14 residues in the CDR3. After removal of 5 bases from V and 5 bases from J, the junction contained 8 bases not matched to a gene. Per germline, CDR1 MNHEY and CDR2 SVGAGI. The CDR3 reads CASSERPGGYGYTF. CDR3 in DNA: TGTGCCAGCAGTGAAAGGCCAGGGGGTTATGGCTACACCTTC.

The rearrangement links TRBV7-9 to TRBJ1-1; D is undetermined. In germline, CDR1 is SEHNR, CDR2 FQNEAQ (reference sequence). V lost 5 bases and J 0 bases, leaving 10 bases between the germline ends. The CDR3 runs 14 residues. The CDR3 sequence is CASSRGRMNTEAFF. In DNA, the CDR3 is TGTGCCAGCAGCCGTGGACGAATGAACACTGAAGCTTTCTTT.

V is TRBV6-5 and J is TRBJ1-1; D may be TRBD1 (5 bases). CDR1 MNHEY and CDR2 SVGAGI come from the germline V gene. The CDR3 is 11 residues long. With 5 bases removed from V and 10 bases from J, the gap between germline ends came to 11 bases. The CDR3 bases are TGTGCCAGCAGTCCGGGACTAGTAGCTTTCTTT. The encoded protein is CASSPGLVAFF.

This chain uses TRBV7-3 with TRBJ2-2; 8 bases line up with TRBD1. The germline CDR1 and CDR2 sequences are SGHTA and FQGTGA. The CDR3 consists of 14 residues. J gave up 2 bases and V 9 bases, and 5 bases lay outside the gene matches. CDR3 amino acids: CASGDRINTGELFF. DNA of the CDR3: TGTGCCAGTGGGGACAGGATTAACACCGGGGAGCTGTTTTTT.

The chain joins TRBV5-6 to TRBJ1-1; no firm D call. Trimming removed 4 bases from V and 5 bases from J, with 21 bases in between. CDR3 length: 16 amino acids. Germline CDR1 reads SGHDT; CDR2 reads YYEEEE. The CDR3 bases are TGTGCCAGCAGCCCCCCCCTATCCGGACGTGGGACTGAAGCTTTCTTT. This encodes CASSPPLSGRGTEAFF.

The chain combines TRBV11-2 with TRBJ2-1; D gene unclear. V was clipped by 0 bases and J by 5 bases, with 8 bases between them. The CDR3 is made up of 14 amino acids. In germline, CDR1 is SGHAT, CDR2 FQNNGV. The DNA of the CDR3 is TGTGCCAGCAGCTTAGAGTCGGTGGACAATGAGCAGTTCTTC. This gives the protein CASSLESVDNEQFF.